What follows are 29 T cell receptor beta chains derived from one specimen sequenced in a study of T-cell memory formation after mild COVID-19. TCRdb processed the 5' RACE reads anew with MiXCR; each CDR3 protein has one entry. The sample carries about 150,000 distinct CDR3 sequences, 10% to 15% recorded once. The specimen was PBMCs or a T cell subset sorted from them (not recorded which). The origin of the receptors is a man aged 18 to 29 who had mild COVID-19 (a few samples of this study predate the infection). Cell type and time point are not known.

This clonotype was observed a few times. The rearrangement links TRBV20-1 to TRBJ2-5; the D gene is possibly TRBD1 (6 bases). CDR3 length equals 17 residues. Germline V gene sequence: CDR1 DFQATT, CDR2 SNEGSKA (reference sequence). V was pared by 6 bases and J by 4 bases, with 27 bases between. CDR3 sequence: CSASPLGGAPAGETQYF. CDR3 bases: TGCAGTGCCTCACCCCTTGGGGGCGCGCCGGCAGGAGAGACCCAGTACTTC.

This chain connects TRBV6-2 or TRBV6-3 to TRBJ1-1; D is undetermined. CDR3 size: 14 residues. Trimming removed 3 bases from V and 4 bases from J, with 12 bases in between. CDR1 is MNHEY, CDR2 SVGEGT, per germline. The CDR3 DNA sequence: TGTGCCAGCAGTTATCAAGGGTCCGGCACTGAAGCTTTCTTT. Its protein product is CASSYQGSGTEAFF.

The V gene is TRBV12-3 or TRBV12-4, the J gene TRBJ2-1; 9 bases fit TRBD1. The CDR3 has 14 amino acids. V shed 6 bases and J 10 bases; nucleotides not matched to a gene: 10. Here the CDR3 DNA reads TGTGCCAGCAGGGGGACAGGGACCGGCGGGGAGCAGTTCTTC. This encodes CASRGTGTGGEQFF.

This clonotype appeared a few times. This rearrangement joins TRBV20-1 to TRBJ2-7; 7 bases are a match to TRBD2. The V gene end was trimmed by 6 bases and the J gene end by 2 bases; junction bases not matched to a gene: 10. The germline CDR1 and CDR2 sequences are DFQATT and SNEGSKA (reference sequence). The CDR3 spans 14 residues. For the CDR3, the DNA is TGCAGTGCCCCGCGGGGGAGCCAACCCTACGAGCAGTACGTC. This gives the protein CSAPRGSQPYEQYV.

The chain employs TRBV5-1 and TRBJ2-7; 10 nucleotides agree with TRBD1. The V gene's germline CDR1 is SGHRS and CDR2 YFSETQ. This CDR3 is 14 amino acids long. Trimming removed 8 bases from V and 5 bases from J; junction bases left unmatched: 10. CDR3 coding DNA: TGCGCCAGTCACACCGGGACAGGGGTCAACGAGCAGTACTTC. This sequence encodes CASHTGTGVNEQYF.

This clonotype occurred a few times. The chain combines TRBV6-5 with TRBJ1-2; 7 bases agree with TRBD1. V was pared by 7 bases and J by 3 bases, with 5 bases of the junction left unmatched. The germline V gene encodes CDR1 MNHEY and CDR2 SVGAGI. This CDR3 has 13 amino acids. CDR3 in amino acids: CASTSGTDYGYTF. The CDR3 DNA follows: TGTGCCAGCACTTCTGGGACAGACTATGGCTACACCTTC.

This clonotype was observed a few times. V is TRBV10-3 and J is TRBJ2-7; D may match TRBD1 or TRBD2 (5 bases each). Trimming removed 6 bases at V and 1 base at J, with 13 bases between. The germline CDR1 and CDR2 sequences are ENHRY and SYGVKD. CDR3 size: 14 residues. The CDR3 DNA follows: TGTGCCATCAGCGGGGCAGGGAAATCCTACGAGCAGTACTTC. Its translation is CAISGAGKSYEQYF.

This clonotype was recorded a few times. CDR3 residues: CASSRSGGTTDTQYF. The DNA of the CDR3 is TGTGCCAGCAGCCGAAGCGGGGGCACGACAGATACGCAGTATTTT. The rearrangement uses TRBV7-8 and TRBJ2-3; 8 nucleotides agree with TRBD2. Germline-derived CDR1 and CDR2 are SGHVS and FQNEAQ. The CDR3 has 15 amino acids. The J segment lost 3 bases and the V segment lost 5 bases, leaving 7 bases of the junction unmatched.

J is TRBJ1-1 and V is TRBV15; TRBD1 matches at 7 bases. The junction had 10 bases not matched to a gene; V was cut back by 4 bases and J by 11 bases. The CDR3 extends over 13 amino acids. Germline V gene sequence: CDR1 LNHNV, CDR2 YYDKDF (reference sequence). CDR3 in DNA: TGTGCCACCAGCATAGACAGGGACTCTGGGGCTTTCTTT. Translated: CATSIDRDSGAFF.

The chain combines TRBV6-1 with TRBJ1-1; 7 positions agree with TRBD1. The CDR3 has 17 residues. The germline CDR1 and CDR2 sequences are MNHNS and SASEGT. V shed 6 bases, J shed 1 base, and the junction held 14 bases outside the gene matches. CDR3 sequence reads: CASREFTTGTANTEAFF. CDR3 nucleotides: TGTGCCAGCAGGGAGTTCACCACCGGGACAGCGAACACTGAAGCTTTCTTT.

The chain has TRBV29-1 and TRBJ1-5, with TRBD1 as a possible D gene (5 bases). The germline CDR1 and CDR2 sequences are SQVTM and ANQGSEA. V dropped 1 base and J dropped 1 base, with 14 bases sitting between them. The CDR3 extends over 16 amino acids. CDR3 residues: CSVEVGGGKSNQPQHF. CDR3 nucleotides: TGCAGCGTTGAAGTTGGGGGGGGTAAGAGCAATCAGCCCCAGCATTTT.

The chain carries TRBV6-2 or TRBV6-3 and TRBJ1-1; 7 nucleotides match TRBD1. Germline V gene sequence: CDR1 MNHEY, CDR2 SVGEGT. CDR3 size: 16 residues. The V gene end was trimmed by 4 bases and the J gene end by 1 base; junction bases not matched to a gene: 9. The CDR3 protein is CASSFRTGYTNTEAFF. CDR3 sequence (DNA): TGTGCCAGCAGTTTCCGGACAGGCTATACGAACACTGAAGCTTTCTTT.

The rearrangement links TRBV7-9 to TRBJ1-1; no definite D call. Trimming left V 3 bases short and J 0 bases short, with 5 bases between. CDR3 length: 13 residues. Per germline, CDR1 SEHNR and CDR2 FQNEAQ (reference sequence). CDR3 residues: CASSFSMNTEAFF. In nucleotides, the CDR3 is TGTGCCAGCAGCTTTTCTATGAACACTGAAGCTTTCTTT.

This clonotype was seen only a few times. V and J are TRBV28 and TRBJ1-1; maybe TRBD1 (6 bases). The CDR3 runs to 14 residues. CDR1 and CDR2 from the germline V gene are MDHEN and SYDVKM. Trimming took 5 bases from V and 0 from J, leaving 10 bases between them. The CDR3, as DNA: TGTGCCAGCAGTAAGACAGGACTGAACACTGAAGCTTTCTTT. This translates into CASSKTGLNTEAFF. Full variable domain (missing parts from reference TRBV28 and TRBJ1-1): DVKVTQSSRYLVKRTGEKVFLECVQDMDHENMFWYRQDPGLGLRLIYFSYDVKMKEKGDIPEGYSVSREKKERFSLILESASTNQTSMYLCASSKTGLNTEAFFGQGTRLTVV.

The chain combines TRBV7-3 with TRBJ2-5; D not resolved. Germline-derived CDR1 and CDR2 are SGHTA and FQGTGA. The CDR3 length is 14 residues. Trimming took 5 bases from V and 1 from J, leaving 11 bases between them. The CDR3 DNA follows: TGTGCCAGCAGCCCCGAGCCCTCCCAAGAGACCCAGTACTTC. Translating gives CASSPEPSQETQYF.

This clonotype has more than one count but fewer than ten. This chain joins TRBV14 and TRBJ2-2; D possibly corresponds to TRBD1 (5 bases). This CDR3 contains 14 residues. Trimming stripped 1 base from V and 6 bases from J, with 9 bases between. Germline V gene lookup returns CDR1 SGHDN and CDR2 FVKESK. The CDR3 loop reads CASSQAGIPGELFF. CDR3 DNA sequence: TGTGCCAGCAGCCAAGCAGGGATCCCCGGGGAGCTGTTTTTT.

The V call is TRBV7-2, the J call TRBJ1-5; 9 bases fit TRBD1. The CDR3 consists of 15 residues. Germline CDR1 is SGHTA and CDR2 is FQGNSA. With 4 bases clipped from V and 3 bases from J, the junction kept 4 bases outside the gene matches. The CDR3, as DNA: TGTGCCAGCAGCTGGGGGACAGGGAACAATCAGCCCCAGCATTTT. Translation: CASSWGTGNNQPQHF.

In its sample, this clonotype was seen a few times. The J gene is TRBJ1-2, the V gene TRBV7-8, with D possibly matching TRBD1 (5 bases). CDR1 SGHVS and CDR2 FQNEAQ come from the germline V gene. CDR3 length equals 14 residues. V dropped 6 bases and J dropped 6 bases, with 17 bases sitting between them. CDR3 residues: CASSQTPRDNGYTF. The CDR3 coding sequence is TGTGCCAGCAGTCAAACCCCCAGGGATAATGGCTACACCTTC. The full variable domain, completed using reference TRBV7-8 and TRBJ1-2, is GAGVSQSPRYKVAKRGQDVALRCDPISGHVSLFWYQQALGQGPEFLTYFQNEAQLDKSGLPSDRFFAERPEGSVSTLKIQRTQQEDSAVYLCASSQTPRDNGYTFGSGTRLTVV.

J is TRBJ1-6 and V is TRBV7-9, with a possible D match to TRBD1 (6 bases). Per the germline V gene, CDR1 is SEHNR and CDR2 is FQNEAQ (reference sequence). The germline V and J ends were trimmed by 5 bases and 8 bases, with 10 bases remaining between them. This CDR3 comprises 13 residues. CDR3 region: CASSIYRDSPLHF. The CDR3 DNA reads TGTGCCAGCAGCATCTACAGGGATTCACCCCTCCACTTT.

This clonotype occurred a few times. The rearrangement links TRBV6-6 to TRBJ1-3; 10 bases align to TRBD1. CDR1 MNHNY and CDR2 SVGAGI come from the germline V gene (reference sequence). CDR3 length: 17 residues. V was clipped by 6 bases and J by 1 base; unmatched bases: 9. The CDR3 loop reads CASRRTRDRGSGNTIYF. The CDR3 bases are TGTGCCAGCAGACGAACCCGGGACAGGGGATCTGGAAACACCATATATTTT.

V and J are TRBV11-2 and TRBJ2-2; 9 bases fit TRBD1. With 0 bases clipped from V and 4 bases from J, the junction kept 9 bases outside the gene matches. Germline lookup yields CDR1 SGHAT and CDR2 FQNNGV. The CDR3 has 18 amino acids. The chain's CDR3 is CASSLDTPGTGSTGELFF. The CDR3 nucleotides read TGTGCCAGCAGCTTAGATACTCCCGGGACAGGGAGCACCGGGGAGCTGTTTTTT.

This clonotype has only a few counts. This sequence joins TRBV14 and TRBJ2-3, with D perhaps assigned TRBD1 or TRBD2 (5 bases each). Germline V gives CDR1 SGHDN, CDR2 FVKESK. This CDR3 contains 14 residues. V was clipped by 6 bases and J by 2 bases, with 12 bases between them. Here the CDR3 DNA reads TGTGCCAGCAGTCGTGGGACCGCCACAGATACGCAGTATTTT. This codes for CASSRGTATDTQYF. Together with reference TRBV14 and TRBJ2-3, the CDR3 gives the full variable domain: EAGVTQFPSHSVIEKGQTVTLRCDPISGHDNLYWYRRVMGKEIKFLLHFVKESKQDESGMPNNRFLAERTGGTYSTLKVQPAELEDSGVYFCASSRGTATDTQYFGPGTRLTVL.

This clonotype was detected a few times. The genes are TRBV5-1 and TRBJ2-5; D assignment may be TRBD1 or TRBD2 (5 bases each). V gave up 4 bases and J gave up 1 base, with 8 bases separating them. Germline CDR1 and CDR2: SGHRS and YFSETQ. This CDR3 comprises 13 residues. The chain's CDR3 is CASSQGTQETQYF. CDR3 sequence (DNA): TGCGCCAGCAGCCAAGGGACCCAAGAGACCCAGTACTTC.

The chain recombines TRBV30 with TRBJ2-7; D perhaps matches TRBD1 (6 bases). Trimming stripped 0 bases from V and 2 bases from J, with 11 bases between. The CDR3 contains 14 residues. Germline CDR1 reads GTSNPN; CDR2 reads SVGIG (reference sequence). This CDR3 is CAWSVLGTPYEQYF. As DNA, the CDR3 is TGTGCCTGGAGTGTACTGGGGACACCCTACGAGCAGTACTTC. Full variable domain (rest looked up from reference TRBV30 and TRBJ2-7): SQTIHQWPATLVQPVGSPLSLECTVEGTSNPNLYWYRQAAGRGLQLLFYSVGIGQISSEVPQNLSASRPQDRQFILSSKKLLLSDSGFYLCAWSVLGTPYEQYFGPGTRLTVT.

The table lists this clonotype with a few counts. V gene TRBV6-5 combines with J gene TRBJ2-2; D is undetermined. CDR3 length equals 14 residues. Trimming stripped 10 bases from V and 1 base from J, with 13 bases between. Germline V gives CDR1 MNHEY, CDR2 SVGAGI. The CDR3 here is CATPKRRNTGELFF. CDR3 sequence (DNA): TGTGCCACCCCAAAACGCAGGAACACCGGGGAGCTGTTTTTT.

The chain combines TRBV29-1 with TRBJ1-4; D perhaps matches TRBD1 (5 bases). V lost 6 bases and J lost 0, with 11 bases in between. Germline V lookup: CDR1 SQVTM, CDR2 ANQGSEA. The CDR3 has 14 residues. CDR3 in amino acids: CSVLTDPTNEKLFF. The CDR3 DNA reads TGCAGCGTCTTGACAGACCCAACTAATGAAAAACTGTTTTTT. The full variable domain, with the rest looked up from reference TRBV29-1 and TRBJ1-4, is SAVISQKPSRDICQRGTSLTIQCQVDSQVTMMFWYRQQPGQSLTLIATANQGSEATYESGFVIDKFPISRPNLTFSTLTVSNMSPEDSSIYLCSVLTDPTNEKLFFGSGTQLSVL.

The V and J genes are TRBV10-3 and TRBJ2-1, with 10 bases aligning to TRBD2. Germline-derived CDR1 and CDR2 are ENHRY and SYGVKD. The CDR3 is 15 amino acids. The J segment lost 4 bases and the V segment lost 2 bases, leaving 2 bases of the junction unmatched. In nucleotides, the CDR3 is TGTGCCATCAGTGAGGGACTAGCGGAATACAATGAGCAGTTCTTC. It translates to CAISEGLAEYNEQFF.

This clonotype came up many times. V is TRBV5-1 and J is TRBJ2-3; D may be TRBD1 (5 bases). The ends were cut back, 0 bases at V and 4 bases at J, with 12 bases in the middle. The V gene's germline CDR1 is SGHRS and CDR2 YFSETQ. This CDR3 is built from 15 residues. Written as DNA, the CDR3 is TGCGCCAGCAGCTTGGAGGGGTACACCGCAGATACGCAGTATTTT. Its protein is CASSLEGYTADTQYF.

The chain links TRBV5-1 to TRBJ1-1; D is perhaps TRBD1 (6 bases). This CDR3 region has 14 residues. CDR1 SGHRS and CDR2 YFSETQ come from the germline V gene. V was clipped by 3 bases and J by 5 bases, with 14 bases between them. The CDR3 DNA reads as TGCGCCAGCAGCTCGGGGGCGGGGGAAACTGAAGCTTTCTTT. Protein: CASSSGAGETEAFF. The complete variable domain, with remaining parts taken from reference TRBV5-1 and TRBJ1-1, reads KAGVTQTPRYLIKTRGQQVTLSCSPISGHRSVSWYQQTPGQGLQFLFEYFSETQRNKGNFPGRFSGRQFSNSRSEMNVSTLELGDSALYLCASSSGAGETEAFFGQGTRLTVV.